One and the same sample provided the 10 T cell receptor beta chains below, sequenced in a study of blood T cells in healthy people across ages (dated by TCRdb to between 2014 and 2016). Receptor libraries were prepared by 5' RACE. The run used an Illumina HiSeq 2500. The second PCR ran for about 7 to 11 cycles and used a J-beta primer mix along with a sample-barcoded 5' primer. The public sequencing data were trimmed at Q25 with fastp and processed into clonotypes with MiXCR by TCRdb, which kept only in-frame beta chains. Each CDR3 protein appears once, grouped with its most common genes and DNA. Across this sample there are around 1,100,000 distinct CDR3 sequences, with more than 30% seen only once. The top ten clonotypes cover 13% of the sample. The sequencing input was blood. Every receptor here comes from a man younger than 35 in good health.

This clonotype was seen many times. J is TRBJ2-3 and V is TRBV6-6; no definite D call. The germline V gene has CDR1 MNHNY and CDR2 SVGAGI (reference sequence). V was shortened by 3 bases and J by 0 bases, with 13 bases between the two germline ends. The CDR3 contains 16 residues. CDR3 sequence reads: CASSYGRGISTDTQYF. Here the CDR3 DNA reads TGTGCCAGCAGTTATGGGCGTGGGATAAGCACAGATACGCAGTATTTT.

The V and J genes are TRBV20-1 and TRBJ1-1, with D unclear. CDR3 size: 14 residues. Germline V lookup: CDR1 DFQATT, CDR2 SNEGSKA (reference sequence). Trimming cost V 3 bases and J 4 bases, with 15 bases left between them. The CDR3 sequence: CSASNGFGSTEAFF. The CDR3 coding sequence is TGCAGTGCTAGCAACGGGTTTGGTTCCACTGAAGCTTTCTTT.

This clonotype was recorded a few times. The rearrangement uses TRBV7-2 and TRBJ2-7; unclear D gene. The CDR3 totals 15 residues. Germline V CDR1 and CDR2: SGHTA, FQGNSA. V was clipped by 1 base and J by 1 base, with 11 bases between them. CDR3 in DNA: TGTGCCAGCAGCTTAGTACCAGGAGCTTCCTACGAGCAGTACTTC. Its translation is CASSLVPGASYEQYF. The full variable domain, its missing parts supplied by reference TRBV7-2 and TRBJ2-7, is GAGVSQSPSNKVTEKGKDVELRCDPISGHTALYWYRQSLGQGLEFLIYFQGNSAPDKSGLPSDRFSAERTGGSVSTLTIQRTQQEDSAVYLCASSLVPGASYEQYFGPGTRLTVT.

The chain joins TRBV10-3 to TRBJ1-3; D gene ambiguous. V lost 6 bases to trimming and J lost 0 bases, with 15 bases between them. This CDR3 contains 16 residues. From germline, CDR1 is ENHRY and CDR2 SYGVKD. The CDR3 region has the DNA TGTGCCATCAGCGAACGATGGCCCTCCTCTGGAAACACCATATATTTT. Its protein is CAISERWPSSGNTIYF.

On this clonotype: At one of its ends the junction is not consistent with the germline gene, which may arise from a read error. The chain combines TRBV5-1 with TRBJ2-1, with D maybe TRBD1 (5 bases). The CDR3 is 15 residues long. Germline loops: CDR1 SGHRS, CDR2 YFSETQ. CDR3 amino acids: CASSLGQSSCNEQFF. The DNA for the CDR3 is TGCGCCAGCAGCTTGGGACAGAGCTCCTGCAATGAGCAGTTCTTC.

J is TRBJ1-2 and V is TRBV20-1; no clear D. Germline V gene sequence: CDR1 DFQATT, CDR2 SNEGSKA (reference sequence). V lost 3 bases to trimming and J lost 4 bases, with 15 bases between them. The CDR3 loop spans 14 amino acids. The CDR3 sequence is CSARAGGISYGYTF. CDR3 in DNA: TGCAGTGCTAGGGCAGGAGGTATTAGCTATGGCTACACCTTC.

This chain connects TRBV12-3 or TRBV12-4 to TRBJ1-5; D is unclear. Trimming left V 6 bases short and J 1 base short, with 22 bases between. The CDR3 extends over 18 amino acids. CDR3 bases: TGTGCCAGCAGCCCCTCGGGGTTACCTGTTAGGAGCAATCAGCCCCAGCATTTT. This gives the protein CASSPSGLPVRSNQPQHF.

This clonotype appeared a few times. The V gene is TRBV7-3, the J gene TRBJ2-3; perhaps TRBD2 as D (5 bases). This CDR3 region has 15 residues. V was shortened by 0 bases and J by 6 bases, with 13 bases between the two germline ends. Germline V gene data show CDR1 as SGHTA and CDR2 as FQGTGA. The DNA of the CDR3 is TGTGCCAGCAGCTTAACGGGTCCTAGCTTGGATACGCAGTATTTT. Protein product: CASSLTGPSLDTQYF.

This chain joins TRBV4-1 and TRBJ1-1, with unresolved D. The germline CDR1 and CDR2 sequences are MGHRA and YSYEKL. This CDR3 is built from 14 residues. Trimming took off 0 bases at V and 3 bases at J, with 8 bases between the two ends. The CDR3 loop is CASSQDPGDTEAFF. The CDR3 DNA is TGCGCCAGCAGCCAAGATCCCGGGGACACTGAAGCTTTCTTT.

This clonotype was detected once. The chain links TRBV5-1 to TRBJ2-5; TRBD1 matches at 8 bases. The germline CDR1 and CDR2 sequences are SGHRS and YFSETQ. Trimming took 4 bases from V and 6 from J; bases not matched to a gene: 5. CDR3 length: 13 amino acids. CDR3 region: CASSDDRGQTQYF. The CDR3 DNA is TGCGCCAGCAGCGATGACAGGGGACAGACCCAGTACTTC.